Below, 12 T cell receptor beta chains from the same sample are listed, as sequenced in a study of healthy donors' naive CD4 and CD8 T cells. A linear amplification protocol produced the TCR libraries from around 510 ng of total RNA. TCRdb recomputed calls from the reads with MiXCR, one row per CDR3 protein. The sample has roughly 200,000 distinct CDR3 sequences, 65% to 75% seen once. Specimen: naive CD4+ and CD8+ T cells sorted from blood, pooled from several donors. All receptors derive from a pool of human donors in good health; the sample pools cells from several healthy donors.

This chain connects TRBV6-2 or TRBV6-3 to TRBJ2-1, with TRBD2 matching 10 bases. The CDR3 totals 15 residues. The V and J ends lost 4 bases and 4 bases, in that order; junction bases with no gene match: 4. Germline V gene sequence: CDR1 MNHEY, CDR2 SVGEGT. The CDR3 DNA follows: TGTGCCAGCAGTTTACTAGCGGGGCCTTACAATGAGCAGTTCTTC. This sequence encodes CASSLLAGPYNEQFF.

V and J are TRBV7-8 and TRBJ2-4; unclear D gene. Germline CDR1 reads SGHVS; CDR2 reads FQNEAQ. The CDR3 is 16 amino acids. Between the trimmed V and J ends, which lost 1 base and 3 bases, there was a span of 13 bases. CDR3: CASSLVDRGVKNIQYF. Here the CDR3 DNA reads TGTGCCAGCAGCTTAGTGGACCGCGGTGTCAAAAACATTCAGTACTTC.

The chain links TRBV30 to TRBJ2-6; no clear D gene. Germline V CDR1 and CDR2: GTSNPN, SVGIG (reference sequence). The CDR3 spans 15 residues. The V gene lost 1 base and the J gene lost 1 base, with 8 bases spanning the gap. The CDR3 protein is CAWSAHGSGANVLTF. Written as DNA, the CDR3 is TGTGCCTGGAGTGCCCACGGATCTGGGGCCAACGTCCTGACTTTC.

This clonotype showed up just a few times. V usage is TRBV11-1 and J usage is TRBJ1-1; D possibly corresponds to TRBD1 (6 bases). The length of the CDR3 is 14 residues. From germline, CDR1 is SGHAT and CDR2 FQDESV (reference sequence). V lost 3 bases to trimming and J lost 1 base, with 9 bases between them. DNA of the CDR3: TGTGCCAGCAGCTTTAACAGGGAGAACACTGAAGCTTTCTTT. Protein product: CASSFNRENTEAFF.

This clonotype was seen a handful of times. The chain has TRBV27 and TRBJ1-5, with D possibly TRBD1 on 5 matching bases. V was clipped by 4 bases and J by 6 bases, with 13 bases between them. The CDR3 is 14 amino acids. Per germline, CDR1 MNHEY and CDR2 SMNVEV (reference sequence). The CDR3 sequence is CASSSTRGPQPQHF. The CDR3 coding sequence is TGTGCCAGCAGTTCGACGAGGGGTCCTCAGCCCCAGCATTTT.

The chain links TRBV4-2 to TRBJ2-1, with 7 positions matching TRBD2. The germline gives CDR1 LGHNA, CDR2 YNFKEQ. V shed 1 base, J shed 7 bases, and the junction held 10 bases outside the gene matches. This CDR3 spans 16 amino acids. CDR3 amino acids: CASSQGLSGNGNEQFF. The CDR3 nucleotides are TGTGCCAGCAGCCAAGGACTAAGCGGGAATGGTAATGAGCAGTTCTTC.

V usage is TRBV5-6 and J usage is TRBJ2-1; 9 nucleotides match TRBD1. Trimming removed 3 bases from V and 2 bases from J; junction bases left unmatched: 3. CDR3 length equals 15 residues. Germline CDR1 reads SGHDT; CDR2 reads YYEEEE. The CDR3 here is CASSWGTGPYNEQFF. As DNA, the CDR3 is TGTGCCAGCAGCTGGGGGACAGGGCCCTACAATGAGCAGTTCTTC.

DNA for the CDR3: TGCGCCAGCAGCCGTGGCAGGGGAACAGGGACTAATGAAAAACTGTTTTTT. Its translation: CASSRGRGTGTNEKLFF. The gene calls are TRBV4-3 and TRBJ1-4, with D perhaps matching TRBD1 (6 bases). V was cut by 4 bases and J by 2 bases, with 17 bases left in between. The CDR3 covers 17 residues. Germline V CDR1 and CDR2: LGHNA, YSLEER.

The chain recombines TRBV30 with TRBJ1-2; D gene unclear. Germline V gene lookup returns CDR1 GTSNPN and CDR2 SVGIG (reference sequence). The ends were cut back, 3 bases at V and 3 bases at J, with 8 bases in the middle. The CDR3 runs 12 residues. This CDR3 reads CAWRGMDYGYTF. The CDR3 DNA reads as TGTGCCTGGAGGGGCATGGACTATGGCTACACCTTC.

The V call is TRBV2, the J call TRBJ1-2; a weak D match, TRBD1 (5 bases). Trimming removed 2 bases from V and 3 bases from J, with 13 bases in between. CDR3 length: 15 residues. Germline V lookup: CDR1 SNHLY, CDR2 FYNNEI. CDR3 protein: CASSEWRAGHYGYTF. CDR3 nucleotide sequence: TGTGCCAGCAGTGAATGGCGCGCAGGGCACTATGGCTACACCTTC.

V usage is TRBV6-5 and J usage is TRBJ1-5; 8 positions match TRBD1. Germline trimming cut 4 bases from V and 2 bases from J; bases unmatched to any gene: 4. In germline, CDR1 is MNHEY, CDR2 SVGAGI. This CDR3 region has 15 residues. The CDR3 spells CASSSAGGGNQPQHF. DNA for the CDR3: TGTGCCAGCAGTTCCGCAGGGGGCGGCAATCAGCCCCAGCATTTT.

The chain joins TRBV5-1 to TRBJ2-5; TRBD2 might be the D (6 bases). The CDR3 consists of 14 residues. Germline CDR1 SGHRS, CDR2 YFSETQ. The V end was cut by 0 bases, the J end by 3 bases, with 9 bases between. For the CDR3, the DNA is TGCGCCAGCAGCTTGGTGGAGGGGAAAGAGACCCAGTACTTC. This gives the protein CASSLVEGKETQYF.